This TCR beta chain was profiled in a study of blood T cell repertoires in COVID-19. Germline CDR1 MNHNY, CDR2 SVGAGI (reference sequence). Between the trimmed V and J ends, which lost 0 bases and 2 bases, there was a span of 9 bases. The CDR3 contains 15 residues. TCRdb keeps only in-frame clones here, not all; method: immunoSEQ multiplex PCR. The profile shows roughly 440,000 clones, approximately 88% of them singletons. The V call is TRBV6-6, the J call TRBJ2-3; weak D call: TRBD1 (6 bases). The sample taken for sequencing was peripheral blood. The clonotype originates from a woman between 45 and 65 years old with COVID-19, enrolled during active disease. As DNA, the CDR3 is TGTGCCAGCAGTTACTCGGGGGACAACACAGATACGCAGTATTTT. It encodes CASSYSGDNTDTQYF.